Below are 12 T cell receptor beta chains sequenced from a single sample in a study of neurological immune-mediated disorders. TCRdb reanalysed the 5' RACE reads using MiXCR and keeps one entry per CDR3 protein. The sample records 20,000 to 25,000 distinct CDR3 sequences, 15% being singletons. The sample consisted of PBMCs. The receptors here all came from a female donor with HTLV-1-associated myelopathy (HAM/TSP).

Ten or more counts support this clonotype. V and J are TRBV15 and TRBJ2-7, with no clear D. This CDR3 contains 13 residues. Germline CDR1 and CDR2: LNHNV and YYDKDF (reference sequence). V was shortened by 0 bases and J by 3 bases, with 6 bases between the two germline ends. The CDR3 spells CATSRDFFYEQYF. The CDR3 nucleotides are TGTGCCACCAGCAGAGACTTTTTCTACGAGCAGTACTTC.

This clonotype was seen at least ten times. The genes are TRBV7-6 and TRBJ2-2; D remains ambiguous. Looked up from germline, CDR1 is SGHVS and CDR2 is FNYEAQ. Between the trimmed V and J ends, which lost 2 bases and 6 bases, there was a span of 7 bases. The CDR3 extends over 13 amino acids. In DNA form, the CDR3 reads TGTGCCAGCAGCTTAATGGCGGCCGGGGAGCTGTTTTTT. It is translated as CASSLMAAGELFF. The full variable domain, in which reference TRBV7-6 and TRBJ2-2 provide the parts outside the CDR3, is GAGVSQSPRYKVTKRGQDVALRCDPISGHVSLYWYRQALGQGPEFLTYFNYEAQQDKSGLPNDRFSAERPEGSISTLTIQRTEQRDSAMYRCASSLMAAGELFFGEGSRLTVL.

This clonotype was found many times. The chain couples TRBV29-1 to TRBJ2-3; 7 positions agree with TRBD1. V lost 5 bases and J lost 0; bases outside the gene matches: 14. CDR1 is SQVTM and CDR2 is ANQGSEA in the germline V gene. This CDR3 comprises 17 residues. The CDR3 DNA follows: TGCAGCGTTCTTCCCGGGACAGCTGGAAGTAGCACAGATACGCAGTATTTT. This translates into CSVLPGTAGSSTDTQYF.

This clonotype was detected ten times or more. J is TRBJ2-5 and V is TRBV20-1; maybe TRBD1 (5 bases). Germline-derived CDR1 and CDR2 are DFQATT and SNEGSKA (reference sequence). The CDR3 spans 11 residues. V lost 6 bases, J lost 2 bases, and 7 bases lay in between. The CDR3 reads CSARQQETQYF. DNA of the CDR3: TGCAGTGCAAGACAGCAAGAGACCCAGTACTTC.

This clonotype is classed as medium-sized (0.01 to 0.1%). The chain joins TRBV4-1 to TRBJ2-1; D is uncertain. Trimming shortened V by 0 bases and J by 5 bases, and 11 bases separated the two germline ends. CDR3 length: 15 amino acids. Germline assignment: CDR1 MGHRA and CDR2 YSYEKL. CDR3 in DNA: TGCGCCAGCAGCCAAGACCCAATTAGAGACAATGAGCAGTTCTTC. Translation: CASSQDPIRDNEQFF.

The gene calls are TRBV3-1 and TRBJ1-5; D not resolved. V gave up 4 bases and J gave up 9 bases, with 4 bases separating them. The CDR3 length is 10 residues. CDR1 is LGHDT, CDR2 YNNKEL, per germline (reference sequence). DNA of the CDR3: TGTGCCAGCAGCCGCAGGCCCCAGCATTTT. Translation gives CASSRRPQHF.

This clonotype was counted ten times or more. The chain employs TRBV28 and TRBJ2-7; 8 bases match TRBD1. Per germline, CDR1 MDHEN and CDR2 SYDVKM. The CDR3 length is 14 residues. The ends lost 6 bases at V and 1 base at J; junction bases unmatched: 5. The CDR3 DNA is TGTGCCAGCAGCCGCCGGGACAGGTCCTACGAGCAGTACTTC. Its protein is CASSRRDRSYEQYF.

The sample holds many counts of this clonotype. The chain couples TRBV7-3 to TRBJ1-1; TRBD1 matches at 9 bases. The CDR3 contains 14 residues. Per the germline V gene, CDR1 is SGHTA and CDR2 is FQGTGA. J gave up 8 bases and V 4 bases, and 8 bases lay outside the gene matches. The CDR3 bases are TGTGCCAGCAGCTCGGGACAGGGAAGTAGGGAAGCTTTCTTT. Amino acids: CASSSGQGSREAFF.

The table lists this clonotype with many counts. The chain uses TRBV5-1 and TRBJ2-1; 10 bases match TRBD2. Trimming cost V 4 bases and J 7 bases; bases outside gene matches: 8. The CDR3 has 15 residues. Germline V gives CDR1 SGHRS, CDR2 YFSETQ. CDR3 DNA: TGCGCCAGCAGCCTTCTAGCGGGAGAGGAGAATGAGCAGTTCTTC. Its translation is CASSLLAGEENEQFF.

This clonotype is categorized as medium-sized. This rearrangement joins TRBV20-1 to TRBJ2-2, with 7 bases identical to TRBD1. This CDR3 is built from 14 residues. V shed 5 bases and J 5 bases; nucleotides not matched to a gene: 8. Per germline, CDR1 DFQATT and CDR2 SNEGSKA (reference sequence). CDR3 bases: TGCAGTGCTGAATCTACAGGGGCTACCGGGGAGCTGTTTTTT. This codes for CSAESTGATGELFF.

At least ten counts were recorded for this clonotype. This rearrangement joins TRBV5-1 to TRBJ1-1; 11 nucleotides match TRBD1. In germline, CDR1 is SGHRS, CDR2 YFSETQ. This CDR3 has 16 amino acids. Trimming cost V 4 bases and J 0 bases; bases outside gene matches: 5. In DNA, the CDR3 is TGCGCCAGCAGCCCTGGGACAGGGGGTTTGAACACTGAAGCTTTCTTT. This translates into CASSPGTGGLNTEAFF.

This clonotype was seen many times. The CDR3 bases are TGTGCCAGCAGCTTAGTTGCGGGGGGAGGTAAAGAGACCCAGTACTTC. The encoded protein is CASSLVAGGGKETQYF. V and J are TRBV7-2 and TRBJ2-5; TRBD2 agrees at 8 bases. The germline CDR1 and CDR2 sequences are SGHTA and FQGNSA. Trimming at V came to 1 base and at J to 3 bases, leaving 7 bases not matched to a gene. This CDR3 has 16 amino acids.